This T cell receptor beta chain derives from a study of cytomegalovirus exposure and HLA in healthy donors. As for this clone: Its antigen is still unknown.

The CDR3 extends over 14 amino acids. Germline-derived CDR1 and CDR2 are KGHSH and LQKENI. Trimming removed 3 bases from V and 1 base from J, with 9 bases in between. The PCR ran on 60 Vbeta and 13 Jbeta primers. The table came from immunoSEQ multiplex PCR; TCRdb's copy has only in-frame clones and leaves some out. The table has under 150,000 clones, over 70% seen once. Study-level points and caveats: Another analysis was done later, and it associated roughly 15,000 TCR beta sequences with HLA alleles at 0.05 false discovery rate.

The chain is built from TRBV18 and TRBJ1-1; D is possibly TRBD1 (6 bases). The receptor's source is a male donor in good health and CMV-seronegative. Sequencing used PBMCs. The DNA of the CDR3 is TGTGCCAGCTCACCTACAGGGCCGAACACTGAAGCTTTCTTT. Its translation is CASSPTGPNTEAFF.